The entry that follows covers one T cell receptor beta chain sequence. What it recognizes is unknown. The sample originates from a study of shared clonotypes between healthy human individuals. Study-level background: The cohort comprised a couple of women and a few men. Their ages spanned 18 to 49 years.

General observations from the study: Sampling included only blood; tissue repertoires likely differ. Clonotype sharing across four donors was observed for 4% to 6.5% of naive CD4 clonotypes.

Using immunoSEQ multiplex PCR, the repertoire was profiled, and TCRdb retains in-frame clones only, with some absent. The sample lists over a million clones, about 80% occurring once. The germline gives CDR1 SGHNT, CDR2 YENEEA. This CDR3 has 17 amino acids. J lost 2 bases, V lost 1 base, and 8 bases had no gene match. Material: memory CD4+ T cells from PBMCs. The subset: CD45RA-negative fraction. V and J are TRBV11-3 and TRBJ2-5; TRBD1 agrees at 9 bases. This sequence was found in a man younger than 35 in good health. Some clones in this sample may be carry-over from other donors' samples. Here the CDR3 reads CASSLGGWGQGQETQYF. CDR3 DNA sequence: TGTGCCAGCAGCTTAGGTGGCTGGGGACAGGGACAAGAGACCCAGTACTTC.